These 27 T cell receptor beta chains were all obtained from the same sample, sequenced in a study of shared clonotypes between healthy human individuals. Method: immunoSEQ multiplex PCR; TCRdb's copy keeps in-frame clones and lacks some. The sample holds over a million clones, roughly 74% seen once. Sequencing was done on a sample of memory CD4+ T cells from PBMCs. The subset is: CD45RA-negative fraction. The receptors were sampled from a man aged 18 to 30 in good health. Some clones in this sample may be carry-over from other donors' samples.

This clone appeared many times. CDR3 sequence reads: CASRTGTGAYGYTF. The CDR3 coding sequence is TGTGCCAGCAGAACCGGGACAGGGGCCTATGGCTACACCTTC. The V and J genes are TRBV28 and TRBJ1-2; 10 positions match TRBD1. This CDR3 contains 14 residues. V dropped 6 bases and J dropped 4; count of bases not matched to a gene: 5. CDR1 is MDHEN, CDR2 SYDVKM, per germline.

This rearrangement joins TRBV30 to TRBJ1-6; 7 nucleotides align to TRBD1. V shed 2 bases, J shed 9 bases, and the junction held 7 bases outside the gene matches. The CDR3 has 14 residues. CDR1 GTSNPN and CDR2 SVGIG come from the germline V gene (reference sequence). CDR3 sequence: CAWSPNRGGSPLHF. The CDR3 DNA reads TGTGCCTGGAGTCCCAACAGGGGAGGTTCACCCCTCCACTTT.

This clone was counted only a few times. This specimen includes other DNA sequences encoding the same CDR3. V usage is TRBV28 and J usage is TRBJ1-2; D is perhaps TRBD1 (5 bases). Trimming left V 5 bases short and J 2 bases short, with 9 bases between. Germline V gives CDR1 MDHEN, CDR2 SYDVKM. This CDR3 is 13 amino acids long. This CDR3 is CASSLRDNYGYTF. DNA for the CDR3: TGTGCCAGCAGTCTACGGGACAACTATGGCTACACCTTC.

The rearrangement joins TRBV2 to TRBJ1-3; D gene unclear. The ends were cut back, 4 bases at V and 0 bases at J, with 7 bases in the middle. The germline CDR1 and CDR2 sequences are SNHLY and FYNNEI. The CDR3 spans 14 residues. CDR3 DNA sequence: TGTGCCAGCAGTGTTTCTGACTCTGGAAACACCATATATTTT. Amino acid sequence: CASSVSDSGNTIYF.

V usage is TRBV18 and J usage is TRBJ1-2; the match to TRBD1 covers 8 bases. Trimming took 5 bases from V and 7 from J; bases not matched to a gene: 6. Germline values: CDR1 KGHSH, CDR2 LQKENI. The CDR3 extends over 13 amino acids. CDR3 in DNA: TGTGCCAGCTCAGAGGGACAGGCAGTTGGCTACACCTTC. This sequence encodes CASSEGQAVGYTF.

For the CDR3, the DNA is TGTGCCAGCAGTTACCTCCGGACTAGCGGGAGAGATACGCAGTATTTT. It encodes CASSYLRTSGRDTQYF. V is TRBV6-5 and J is TRBJ2-3; 13 positions match TRBD2. The CDR3 is 16 residues long. Trimming took 2 bases from V and 5 from J; bases not matched to a gene: 4. In germline, CDR1 is MNHEY, CDR2 SVGAGI.

The chain combines TRBV6-1 with TRBJ1-4, with 9 nucleotides matching TRBD1. V shed 6 bases and J 6 bases; nucleotides not matched to a gene: 5. Germline V gene data show CDR1 as MNHNS and CDR2 as SASEGT. The CDR3 runs to 14 residues. The CDR3 sequence: CASSETGGHEKLFF. The CDR3 nucleotides read TGTGCCAGCAGCGAGACAGGGGGTCATGAAAAACTGTTTTTT.

In this sample, this clone turned up once. The chain uses TRBV28 and TRBJ2-7; possibly TRBD1 for D (6 bases). The V gene lost 7 bases and the J gene lost 4 bases, with 14 bases spanning the gap. The germline V gene encodes CDR1 MDHEN and CDR2 SYDVKM. The CDR3 loop spans 13 amino acids. The DNA for the CDR3 is TGTGCCAGCACACGAGACAGGAGTTACGAGCAGTACTTC. Its protein product is CASTRDRSYEQYF.

Comment on this clone: Distinct nucleotide sequences in the sample also encode this CDR3. The chain joins TRBV20-1 to TRBJ2-7; D is ambiguous. In germline, CDR1 is DFQATT, CDR2 SNEGSKA (reference sequence). The CDR3 loop spans 11 amino acids. V lost 5 bases and J lost 4, with 9 bases in between. CDR3 region: CSAPRSYEQYF. CDR3 nucleotides: TGCAGTGCTCCACGATCGTACGAGCAGTACTTC.

V usage is TRBV5-8 and J usage is TRBJ2-5; no firm D call. Trimming left V 4 bases short and J 4 bases short, with 17 bases between. The CDR3 runs 15 residues. CDR1 is SGHTS, CDR2 YDEGEE, per germline. The CDR3 here is CASSPTGGNVETQYF. As DNA, the CDR3 is TGTGCCAGCAGCCCTACCGGTGGAAATGTAGAGACCCAGTACTTC.

The rearrangement joins TRBV11-2 to TRBJ2-6; D is unclear. Trimming removed 2 bases from V and 2 bases from J, with 10 bases in between. The germline V gene has CDR1 SGHAT and CDR2 FQNNGV. This CDR3 has 16 amino acids. CDR3 bases: TGTGCCAGCAGCTTATCATTGGGTGCTGGGGCCAACGTCCTGACTTTC. This encodes CASSLSLGAGANVLTF.

As to this clone: At the DNA level, this CDR3 is encoded by other sequences in the same sample as well. V usage is TRBV29-1 and J usage is TRBJ1-3, with D hard to call. V was cut by 1 base and J by 0 bases, with 4 bases left in between. The CDR3 has 13 amino acids. The germline V gene has CDR1 SQVTM and CDR2 ANQGSEA. CDR3 in amino acids: CSVEGSSGNTIYF. CDR3 coding DNA: TGCAGCGTTGAAGGCAGCTCTGGAAACACCATATATTTT.

This chain connects TRBV2 to TRBJ1-5; maybe TRBD1 (5 bases). Germline assignment: CDR1 SNHLY and CDR2 FYNNEI. The germline V and J ends were trimmed by 5 bases and 6 bases, with 20 bases remaining between them. The CDR3 spans 16 residues. The CDR3 DNA reads TGTGCCAGCAGTCCCCTTTTTTATATTGGGGGTCAGCCCCAGCATTTT. It specifies CASSPLFYIGGQPQHF.

The V call is TRBV18, the J call TRBJ1-1; 8 positions agree with TRBD1. The V gene's germline CDR1 is KGHSH and CDR2 LQKENI. J lost 4 bases, V lost 2 bases, and 9 bases had no gene match. The CDR3 totals 16 residues. The chain's CDR3 is CASSPSGGRGITEAFF. Written as DNA, the CDR3 is TGTGCCAGCTCACCATCAGGGGGCAGGGGAATCACTGAAGCTTTCTTT.

V gene TRBV5-4 combines with J gene TRBJ1-1; TRBD1 agrees at 8 bases. Per germline, CDR1 SGHNT and CDR2 YYREEE (reference sequence). The CDR3 contains 13 residues. After removal of 4 bases from V and 8 bases from J, the junction contained 7 bases not matched to a gene. CDR3 protein: CASSPGQGFEAFF. DNA for the CDR3: TGTGCCAGCAGCCCAGGACAGGGTTTCGAAGCTTTCTTT.

The CDR3 spells CASSSKTRGSNEQFF. The CDR3 nucleotides read TGTGCCAGCAGCTCGAAGACTAGAGGATCGAATGAGCAGTTCTTC. The chain combines TRBV7-9 with TRBJ2-1; D may be TRBD2 (6 bases). From germline, CDR1 is SEHNR and CDR2 FQNEAQ (reference sequence). V gave up 4 bases and J gave up 7 bases, with 17 bases separating them. The CDR3 spans 15 residues.

There are a few counts of this clone. The CDR3 nucleotides read TGTGCCAGCAGCGCGACAGGGGTACGTAGCGGGACTGAAGCTTTCTTT. Encoded protein: CASSATGVRSGTEAFF. The rearrangement joins TRBV7-3 to TRBJ1-1, with 8 bases that match TRBD1. V lost 5 bases to trimming and J lost 5 bases; unmatched junction nucleotides: 13. The CDR3 totals 16 residues. The germline V gene encodes CDR1 SGHTA and CDR2 FQGTGA.

The CDR3 region is CASSPPRGPNTEAFF. The CDR3 region has the DNA TGTGCCAGCTCACCGCCGAGGGGGCCTAACACTGAAGCTTTCTTT. V usage is TRBV18 and J usage is TRBJ1-1; TRBD1 agrees at 7 bases. Germline-derived CDR1 and CDR2 are KGHSH and LQKENI. With V trimmed by 3 bases and J by 2 bases, 6 bases remained unmatched. CDR3 length: 15 amino acids.

V and J are TRBV28 and TRBJ2-7, with no clear D. This CDR3 spans 11 amino acids. The V end was cut by 6 bases, the J end by 4 bases, with 7 bases between. Germline CDR1 and CDR2: MDHEN and SYDVKM. CDR3 sequence (DNA): TGTGCCAGCAGCGGACGATACGAGCAGTACTTC. Encoded protein: CASSGRYEQYF.

This clone was counted a single time. This rearrangement joins TRBV7-9 to TRBJ1-3, with D tentatively TRBD1 (5 bases). The CDR3 spans 17 residues. CDR1 SEHNR and CDR2 FQNEAQ come from the germline V gene (reference sequence). The ends were cut back, 3 bases at V and 4 bases at J, with 19 bases in the middle. The CDR3 region has the DNA TGTGCCAGCAGCTTTCAGTCCCCCGGGGCATTAGGAAACACCATATATTTT. It specifies CASSFQSPGALGNTIYF.

The gene calls are TRBV5-4 and TRBJ2-3; 15 positions match TRBD2. CDR1 is SGHNT, CDR2 YYREEE, per germline (reference sequence). This CDR3 region has 15 residues. V trimming: 2 bases; J trimming: 6 bases; junction bases outside the gene matches: 1. Here the CDR3 reads CASSFGTSGRDTQYF. The CDR3 bases are TGTGCCAGCAGCTTCGGGACTAGCGGGAGGGATACGCAGTATTTT.

The chain combines TRBV2 with TRBJ2-3; a weak D match, TRBD2 (5 bases). The CDR3 length is 14 residues. CDR1 SNHLY and CDR2 FYNNEI come from the germline V gene. V lost 6 bases and J 5 bases, leaving 15 bases between the germline ends. The CDR3 DNA reads as TGTGCCAGCAGCCGACAATCTCGGGGAGATACGCAGTATTTT. This codes for CASSRQSRGDTQYF.

The genes are TRBV7-9 and TRBJ2-1, with TRBD2 matching 7 bases. The CDR3 has 15 residues. Germline assignment: CDR1 SEHNR and CDR2 FQNEAQ (reference sequence). V gave up 4 bases and J gave up 7 bases; unmatched junction bases: 10. The CDR3 bases are TGTGCCAGCAGCTACATTGGGACTACTACTAATGAGCAGTTCTTC. As protein: CASSYIGTTTNEQFF.

The chain employs TRBV7-2 and TRBJ1-1, with a weak D call TRBD1 (5 bases). V was shortened by 2 bases and J by 1 base, with 11 bases between the two germline ends. The CDR3 consists of 15 residues. Germline V gene data show CDR1 as SGHTA and CDR2 as FQGNSA. The CDR3 nucleotides are TGTGCCAGCAGCTTATTAGACAGCCAGAACACTGAAGCTTTCTTT. It is translated as CASSLLDSQNTEAFF.

The J gene is TRBJ2-3, the V gene TRBV19; D is undetermined. The CDR3 consists of 14 residues. Germline CDR1 is LNHDA and CDR2 is SQIVND (reference sequence). Trimming shortened V by 6 bases and J by 5 bases, and 15 bases separated the two germline ends. The CDR3 DNA follows: TGTGCCAGTAGCGGAACACCACGGAGAGATACGCAGTATTTT. This sequence encodes CASSGTPRRDTQYF.

The chain joins TRBV5-4 to TRBJ2-5, with TRBD2 as a possible D gene (6 bases). There are 17 residues in the CDR3. Trimming took 3 bases from V and 5 from J, leaving 23 bases between them. CDR1 is SGHNT, CDR2 YYREEE, per germline (reference sequence). CDR3 region: CASSSGPNRERGETQYF. CDR3 sequence (DNA): TGTGCCAGCAGCTCCGGGCCTAACCGGGAGCGAGGGGAGACCCAGTACTTC.

As concerns this clone: One base away lies a much larger clone, so this may be a sequencing read error. The chain carries TRBV6-1 and TRBJ1-5; D unresolved. The CDR3 is made up of 14 amino acids. Germline V gene sequence: CDR1 MNHNS, CDR2 SASEGT. V lost 6 bases to trimming and J lost 2 bases, with 11 bases between them. CDR3 nucleotide sequence: TGTGCCAGCAGCGCGACAAGGGGCAATCAGCCCCAGCATTTT. The encoded protein is CASSATRGNQPQHF.